This T cell receptor (beta chain) is from a study of PD-1 blockade in classical Hodgkin lymphoma (dated by TCRdb to 2020 to 2021). Study-level background: Nivolumab dosing was 3 mg/kg intravenously every 2 weeks, continuing until either disease progression or unacceptable toxicity. To define a peripheral blood immune signature of response to PD-1 blockade in classical Hodgkin lymphoma, the study combined TCR beta sequencing with CyTOF.

Genomic DNA was extracted with the Qiagen DNeasy kit from unsorted PBMCs and from negatively selected CD4+ and CD8+ fractions. TCR beta CDR3 regions were subjected to amplification by immunoSEQ multiplex PCR with primers that anneal to V and J segments. Amplification bias was minimized using a synthetic immune receptor repertoire, and residual bias was removed computationally after sequencing. Per the authors' processing: Repertoire diversity was quantified as the Shannon entropy index using custom Python scripts. The unsorted, CD4+ and CD8+ repertoires were each analyzed separately, with the exception of combined analyses, where CD4+ and CD8+ sequences were merged in silico. A clone counted as expanded when the clone's frequency after treatment rose at least 2-fold relative to C1D1, and clones undetected at baseline were given a pseudocount of 0.5. Singleton clones were defined as clones with 0 or 1 copy at C1D1, and non-singleton clones were defined as clones with 2 or more copies. Clones expanded in unsorted samples were annotated as CD4+, CD8+ or unknown by matching protein sequences in sorted samples from the same patient. Wilcoxon tests on paired samples were used to test changes in diversity from C1D1 to C4D1. This is the immuneACCESS table as TCRdb keeps it, with only in-frame sequences that have V and J called. A part of the clones is gone; compared with another copy, unresolved V genes explain less than half, and the rest is unexplained. That table supplies the V and J calls and clone size; D and trimming were determined from the DNA. The sample yields approximately 21,000 clones; roughly 70% were counted once. The ten largest clones represent 15% to 20% of the sample.

Trimming leaves V shorter by 0 bases and J shorter by 7 bases, with the junction holding 9 bases beyond the gene matches. The CDR3 goes from the cysteine to the phenylalanine over 17 residues. The sequence is cut down to CDR3 DNA, 51 bases in frame from base 1. CDR1 is given as SGHVS and CDR2 as FQNEAQ, both from the germline V gene. Regarding this clone: Its antigen is unknown. It has no much larger one-base neighbor in the sample; base qualities were not kept.

In the paper's terms, the time point label means: cycle 4 day 1 (C4D1), after less than 7 weeks of nivolumab. Every trial patient had relapsed following autologous stem cell transplantation, and prior brentuximab vedotin exposure was what differed among cohorts A, B and C. The trial cohort was composed of about 53 patients with relapsed/refractory classical Hodgkin lymphoma, for whom complete response, partial response or progressive disease was recorded as best overall response. Single-agent nivolumab was administered to trial patients in the multi-cohort phase II CheckMate 205 trial. An independent review committee assessed best overall response by applying the 2007 International Working Group response criteria. Trial PBMCs were obtained immediately prior to nivolumab initiation (C1D1) and on therapy at cycle 2 day 1 and cycle 4 day 1. Peripheral blood was collected in 8 mL Vacutainer Cell Preparation Tubes, from which PBMCs were isolated by centrifugation and then cryopreserved.

Study-level results and caveats: A significant rise by C4D1 was seen in CD4+ but not CD8+ TCR diversity (p=0.0027 vs p=0.16), with the rise being most apparent in complete responders (p=0.02). Baseline TCR diversity was reported to be lower in newly diagnosed patients than in healthy donors, and even lower in relapsed/refractory patients. Among trial patients, those achieving complete response had baseline diversity similar to that of newly diagnosed patients, while diversity was significantly lower in partial responders and progressors. Lower diversity was observed in patients in whom nivolumab was started less than 1 year after ASCT, and these patients were excluded from later analyses so that confounding by immune reconstitution would be avoided. The study was limited to a single clinical trial cohort, and causes of repertoire differences, possibly disease activity or prior therapy, remained undefined.

The origin of this receptor is a human donor with classical Hodgkin lymphoma. The rearranged chain carries TRBV7-8 and TRBJ2-2, with TRBD2 matching 9 junction bases. Specimen: peripheral blood mononuclear cells (PBMCs), collected before the fourth cycle of nivolumab. CDR3 loop: CASSLARGGRALGELFF. The sequenced DNA: TGTGCCAGCAGCTTAGCTCGGGGCGGGAGGGCCCTCGGGGAGCTGTTTTTT.